One and the same sample provided the 25 T cell receptor beta chains below, sequenced in a study of OX40 agonist ivuxolimab in advanced cancers. Profiled with immunoSEQ multiplex PCR; TCRdb holds only in-frame clones, not every one. Of around 25,000 clones listed, more than 80% are singletons. The sequencing here drew on CD4+ or CD8+ T cells sorted from blood, taken in a trial of the OX40 agonist ivuxolimab. These TCRs come from an adult with an advanced solid tumor such as melanoma, head and neck, liver or kidney cancer.

This rearrangement joins TRBV13 to TRBJ2-3; TRBD2 aligns across 11 bases. Germline-derived CDR1 and CDR2 are PRHDT and FYEKMQ (reference sequence). This CDR3 has 17 residues. V lost 1 base, J lost 2 bases, and 5 bases stayed unmatched. The chain's CDR3 is CASSLVAGGTFTDTQYF. CDR3 nucleotide sequence: TGTGCCAGCAGCTTAGTAGCGGGAGGGACGTTCACAGATACGCAGTATTTT.

This chain links TRBV21-1 with TRBJ2-1; the table's D call of TRBD2 was not tested on the DNA. TRBV21-1 is an annotated pseudogene. The CDR3 runs 13 residues. CDR3 protein: CASSKAEAGEQFF. DNA for the CDR3: TGTGCCAGCAGCAAAGCGGAGGCCGGGGAGCAGTTCTTC.

The rearrangement uses TRBV9 and TRBJ2-5; no clear D. Germline V gene sequence: CDR1 SGDLS, CDR2 YYNGEE. The CDR3 sequence is 15 residues long. The V end was cut by 0 bases, the J end by 4 bases, with 13 bases between. The CDR3 DNA is TGTGCCAGCAGCGTAGCTCCAAAGGTGGGAGAGACCCAGTACTTC. This encodes CASSVAPKVGETQYF.

The chain has TRBV7-6 and TRBJ2-3; D may be TRBD1 (6 bases). V was cut by 4 bases and J by 7 bases, with 21 bases left in between. The length of the CDR3 is 16 residues. The V gene's germline CDR1 is SGHVS and CDR2 FNYEAQ. The CDR3 sequence is CASSSEGHGVGYTQYF. The CDR3 DNA sequence: TGTGCCAGCAGCTCCGAGGGACATGGAGTCGGGTATACGCAGTATTTT.

In DNA form, the CDR3 reads TGCGCCAGCAGCCCAATAGTGGACAGGTCTGCCGGGGAGCTGTTTTTT. Its translation: CASSPIVDRSAGELFF. V is TRBV5-1 and J is TRBJ2-2, with 7 bases identical to TRBD1. The germline gives CDR1 SGHRS, CDR2 YFSETQ. The CDR3 spans 16 residues. J was trimmed by 6 bases and V by 4 bases; bases with no gene match: 12.

The rearrangement uses TRBV18 and TRBJ1-5; unclear D gene. The CDR3 is 17 residues long. The V gene lost 3 bases and the J gene lost 0 bases, with 15 bases spanning the gap. The germline gives CDR1 KGHSH, CDR2 LQKENI. The CDR3 nucleotides read TGTGCCAGCTCACCGGACGGTATAAGTAATAGCAATCAGCCCCAGCATTTT. Translation: CASSPDGISNSNQPQHF.

The J gene is TRBJ2-1, the V gene TRBV30, with D possibly TRBD2 on 5 matching bases. The CDR3 has 13 residues. Germline V CDR1 and CDR2: GTSNPN, SVGIG (reference sequence). V shed 4 bases and J shed 5 bases, with 12 bases lying between them. The chain's CDR3 is CAWNVGSNNEQFF. In nucleotides, the CDR3 is TGTGCCTGGAACGTGGGGAGCAACAATGAGCAGTTCTTC.

The chain has TRBV15 and TRBJ2-1; D uncertain. The CDR3 loop spans 14 amino acids. From germline, CDR1 is LNHNV and CDR2 YYDKDF (reference sequence). V was cut by 1 base and J by 7 bases, with 11 bases left in between. The CDR3 loop is CATSRAPELNEQFF. The CDR3 DNA is TGTGCCACCAGCAGAGCGCCCGAGCTTAATGAGCAGTTCTTC.

The genes are TRBV6-4 and TRBJ2-1; no firm D call. The CDR3 sequence is 15 residues long. Looked up from germline, CDR1 is MRHNA and CDR2 is SNTAGT. Trimming cost V 8 bases and J 0 bases, with 14 bases left between them. The CDR3 DNA reads TGTGCCAGCTCTGAAACTGGGGACTCCTACAATGAGCAGTTCTTC. Amino acids: CASSETGDSYNEQFF.

V is TRBV2 and J is TRBJ2-5, with 14 bases matching TRBD2. V lost 6 bases, J lost 5 bases, and 2 bases stayed unmatched. The CDR3 has 14 residues. CDR1 SNHLY and CDR2 FYNNEI come from the germline V gene. This chain's CDR3 is CASSRTSGGETQYF. CDR3 DNA: TGTGCCAGCAGCCGGACTAGCGGGGGGGAGACCCAGTACTTC.

V and J are TRBV27 and TRBJ2-5; TRBD1 matches 11 bases. Germline trimming cut 8 bases from V and 5 bases from J; bases unmatched to any gene: 16. Per germline, CDR1 MNHEY and CDR2 SMNVEV (reference sequence). This CDR3 has 17 amino acids. This CDR3 is CASLSSGTGGARETQYF. In DNA, the CDR3 is TGTGCCAGCCTCTCCTCTGGGACAGGGGGTGCGAGGGAGACCCAGTACTTC.

The genes are TRBV4-1 and TRBJ2-1; D is possibly TRBD1 (6 bases). V was trimmed by 4 bases and J by 4 bases, leaving 14 bases between them. The germline V gene encodes CDR1 MGHRA and CDR2 YSYEKL. The CDR3 runs to 15 residues. The CDR3 DNA sequence: TGCGCCAGCAGCCTGTCCCCCCAGGGGTACAATGAGCAGTTCTTC. The encoded protein is CASSLSPQGYNEQFF.

The chain couples TRBV7-9 to TRBJ1-6; D is unclear. Trimming removed 3 bases from V and 8 bases from J, with 11 bases in between. Per the germline V gene, CDR1 is SEHNR and CDR2 is FQNEAQ (reference sequence). This CDR3 is 14 amino acids long. CDR3 sequence: CASSFRTDHSPLHF. In DNA, the CDR3 is TGTGCCAGCAGCTTCCGGACCGACCATTCACCCCTCCACTTT.

The V gene is TRBV2, the J gene TRBJ1-6, with TRBD1 identical over 7 bases. CDR3 length equals 15 residues. CDR1 SNHLY and CDR2 FYNNEI come from the germline V gene. V shed 5 bases, J shed 10 bases, and the junction held 11 bases outside the gene matches. CDR3 coding DNA: TGTGCCAGCAGTCCCCGCCAGGGGGTAGGATCACCCCTCCACTTT. Its translation: CASSPRQGVGSPLHF.

The V gene is TRBV29-1, the J gene TRBJ2-1, with TRBD2 as a possible D gene (6 bases). Germline V gene sequence: CDR1 SQVTM, CDR2 ANQGSEA. V dropped 4 bases and J dropped 0 bases, with 7 bases sitting between them. The CDR3 is 13 amino acids. The CDR3: CSVGTISYNEQFF. CDR3 sequence (DNA): TGCAGCGTTGGGACTATCTCCTACAATGAGCAGTTCTTC.

The V call is TRBV5-1, the J call TRBJ2-7; 9 bases fit TRBD1. The CDR3 has 15 amino acids. Trimming cost V 0 bases and J 3 bases; bases outside gene matches: 4. Germline lookup yields CDR1 SGHRS and CDR2 YFSETQ. The CDR3 nucleotides read TGCGCCAGCAGCTTGGAGACAGGGGGGAACTACGAGCAGTACTTC. Amino acids: CASSLETGGNYEQYF.

The J gene is TRBJ2-2, the V gene TRBV14, with unresolved D. Between the trimmed V and J ends, which lost 1 base and 4 bases, there was a span of 7 bases. The CDR3 length is 14 residues. Germline CDR1 is SGHDN and CDR2 is FVKESK. CDR3 nucleotide sequence: TGTGCCAGCAGCCAAGGGGTCGGCACCGGGGAGCTGTTTTTT. Protein sequence: CASSQGVGTGELFF.

This chain links TRBV5-1 with TRBJ2-3; D unresolved. The CDR3 runs 14 residues. Between the trimmed V and J ends, which lost 3 bases and 5 bases, there was a span of 13 bases. CDR1 is SGHRS, CDR2 YFSETQ, per germline. CDR3 in amino acids: CASSSVHAGDTQYF. DNA of the CDR3: TGCGCCAGCAGCTCGGTTCATGCAGGAGATACGCAGTATTTT.

This clone was detected a few times. The gene calls are TRBV6-4 and TRBJ1-1; D unclear. The length of the CDR3 is 13 residues. Between the trimmed V and J ends, which lost 3 bases and 1 base, there was a span of 6 bases. The germline CDR1 and CDR2 sequences are MRHNA and SNTAGT. CDR3 sequence (DNA): TGTGCCAGCAGTGAACAGAGGAACACTGAAGCTTTCTTT. The encoded protein is CASSEQRNTEAFF.

The V and J genes are TRBV7-4 and TRBJ2-1, with 8 bases matching TRBD2. The CDR3 contains 19 residues. Germline lookup yields CDR1 SGHVT and CDR2 SQSDAQ. V lost 1 base to trimming and J lost 5 bases; unmatched junction nucleotides: 16. The CDR3 here is CASSLGTNLAGQGDNEQFF. The CDR3 region has the DNA TGTGCCAGCAGCTTAGGAACAAACCTAGCGGGCCAGGGAGACAATGAGCAGTTCTTC.

This chain connects TRBV19 to TRBJ2-1, with 12 bases aligning to TRBD2. Germline CDR1 is LNHDA and CDR2 is SQIVND (reference sequence). The junction had 6 bases not matched to a gene; V was cut back by 6 bases and J by 6 bases. The CDR3 runs to 15 residues. Written as DNA, the CDR3 is TGTGCCAGTAGCCGACTAGCGGGAGTCATCAATGAGCAGTTCTTC. As protein: CASSRLAGVINEQFF. Full variable domain (outside the CDR3, taken from reference TRBV19 and TRBJ2-1): DGGITQSPKYLFRKEGQNVTLSCEQNLNHDAMYWYRQDPGQGLRLIYYSQIVNDFQKGDIAEGYSVSREKKESFPLTVTSAQKNPTAFYLCASSRLAGVINEQFFGPGTRLTVL.

This clone was observed a handful of times. The chain links TRBV7-8 to TRBJ2-7; 9 nucleotides match TRBD1. J lost 1 base, V lost 5 bases, and 9 bases had no gene match. The CDR3 extends over 16 amino acids. CDR1 is SGHVS, CDR2 FQNEAQ, per germline. This CDR3 reads CASSPQADRGSYEQYF. In nucleotides, the CDR3 is TGTGCCAGCAGCCCGCAAGCGGACAGGGGTTCCTACGAGCAGTACTTC.

In this sample, this clone turned up a few times. The chain is built from TRBV25-1 and TRBJ1-1; 9 bases match TRBD1. CDR3 size: 14 residues. The junction had 6 bases not matched to a gene; V was cut back by 5 bases and J by 5 bases. Germline V CDR1 and CDR2: MGHDK, SYGVNS. CDR3 DNA sequence: TGTGCCAGCAGTAACGACAGGGGGTTTACTGAAGCTTTCTTT. Translated, it gives CASSNDRGFTEAFF.

The chain links TRBV11-2 to TRBJ2-7; D might be TRBD2 (5 bases). V gave up 5 bases and J gave up 6 bases, with 14 bases separating them. This CDR3 has 13 residues. Looked up from germline, CDR1 is SGHAT and CDR2 is FQNNGV. For the CDR3, the DNA is TGTGCCAGCAGCCCCTCGCGGGCGGGCGAGCAGTACTTC. Translation gives CASSPSRAGEQYF.

The V call is TRBV18, the J call TRBJ1-5; D is unresolved. Trimming removed 3 bases at V and 2 bases at J, with 8 bases between. CDR1 KGHSH and CDR2 LQKENI come from the germline V gene. CDR3 length: 14 residues. The CDR3 DNA is TGTGCCAGCTCACCCGGTGGGGGCAATCAGCCCCAGCATTTT. This gives the protein CASSPGGGNQPQHF.